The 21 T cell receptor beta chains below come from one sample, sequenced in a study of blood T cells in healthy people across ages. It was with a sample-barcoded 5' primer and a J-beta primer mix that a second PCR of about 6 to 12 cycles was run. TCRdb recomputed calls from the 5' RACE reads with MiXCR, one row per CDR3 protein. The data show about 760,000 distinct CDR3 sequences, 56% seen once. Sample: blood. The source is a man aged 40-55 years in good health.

This chain's CDR3 is CASSQDQGREGSYEQYF. The CDR3 DNA sequence: TGCGCCAGCAGCCAAGATCAAGGGCGGGAGGGATCCTACGAGCAGTACTTC. The chain employs TRBV4-1 and TRBJ2-7; 9 nucleotides line up with TRBD2. CDR1 and CDR2 from the germline V gene are MGHRA and YSYEKL. This CDR3 comprises 17 residues. The V gene end was trimmed by 0 bases and the J gene end by 1 base; junction bases not matched to a gene: 7.

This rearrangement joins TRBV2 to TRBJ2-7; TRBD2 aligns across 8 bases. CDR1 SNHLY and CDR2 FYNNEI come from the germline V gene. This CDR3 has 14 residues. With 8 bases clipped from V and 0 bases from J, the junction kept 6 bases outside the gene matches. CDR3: CASYPREGSYEQYF. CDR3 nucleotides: TGTGCCAGCTACCCTCGGGAGGGCTCCTACGAGCAGTACTTC.

In DNA, the CDR3 is TGCGCCAGTACTAGCGGGAATAGGTTGGAGACCCAGTACTTC. Translated: CASTSGNRLETQYF. The gene calls are TRBV5-1 and TRBJ2-5; the match to TRBD2 covers 10 bases. Germline CDR1 is SGHRS and CDR2 is YFSETQ. The CDR3 loop spans 14 amino acids. J was trimmed by 5 bases and V by 8 bases; bases with no gene match: 9.

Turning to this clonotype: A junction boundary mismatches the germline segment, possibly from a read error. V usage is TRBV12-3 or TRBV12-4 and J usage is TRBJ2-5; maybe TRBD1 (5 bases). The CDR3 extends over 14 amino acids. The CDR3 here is CTSSFRTSQETQYF. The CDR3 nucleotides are TGTACCAGCAGTTTCCGGACATCCCAGGAGACCCAGTACTTC.

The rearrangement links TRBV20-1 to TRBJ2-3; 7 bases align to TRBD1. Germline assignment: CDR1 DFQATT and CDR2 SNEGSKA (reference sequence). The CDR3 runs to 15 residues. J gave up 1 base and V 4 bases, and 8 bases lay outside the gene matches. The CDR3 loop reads CSATKTGLGTDTQYF. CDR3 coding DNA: TGCAGTGCTACTAAGACAGGGTTAGGCACAGATACGCAGTATTTT.

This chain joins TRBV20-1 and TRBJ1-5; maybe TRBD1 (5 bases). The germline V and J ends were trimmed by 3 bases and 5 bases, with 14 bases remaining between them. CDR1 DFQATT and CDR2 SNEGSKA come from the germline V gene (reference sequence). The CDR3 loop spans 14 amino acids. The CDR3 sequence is CSASSPQGDQPQHF. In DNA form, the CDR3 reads TGCAGTGCTAGCAGTCCGCAGGGAGATCAGCCCCAGCATTTT.

The CDR3 protein is CASSVAQPYNEQFF. The CDR3 DNA is TGTGCCAGCAGCGTGGCTCAACCCTACAATGAGCAGTTCTTC. The V call is TRBV5-6, the J call TRBJ2-1; D not certain. The V end lost 4 bases, the J end lost 2 bases, and 10 bases lay between the germline ends. Germline CDR1 SGHDT, CDR2 YYEEEE. The CDR3 runs to 14 residues.

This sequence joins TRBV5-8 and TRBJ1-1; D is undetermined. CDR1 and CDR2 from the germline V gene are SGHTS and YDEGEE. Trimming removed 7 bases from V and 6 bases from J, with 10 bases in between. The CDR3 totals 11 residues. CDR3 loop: CASFFGAEAFF. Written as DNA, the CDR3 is TGTGCCAGCTTCTTTGGAGCTGAAGCTTTCTTT. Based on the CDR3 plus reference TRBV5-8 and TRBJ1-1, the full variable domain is EAGVTQSPTHLIKTRGQQATLRCSPISGHTSVYWYQQALGLGLQFLLWYDEGEERNRGNFPPRFSGRQFPNYSSELNVNALELEDSALYLCASFFGAEAFFGQGTRLTVV.

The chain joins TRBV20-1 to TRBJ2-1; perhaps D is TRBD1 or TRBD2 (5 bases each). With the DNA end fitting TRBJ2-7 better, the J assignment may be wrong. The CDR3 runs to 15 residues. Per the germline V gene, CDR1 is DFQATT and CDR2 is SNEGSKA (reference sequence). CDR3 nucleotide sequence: TGCAGTGCTAGGGGGGAACTCTTCTCCTACAATGAGCAGTACTTC. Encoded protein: CSARGELFSYNEQYF.

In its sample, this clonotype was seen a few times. CDR3 loop: CASSPAFSGRTDTQYF. The CDR3 nucleotides are TGTGCCAGCAGCCCTGCTTTTAGCGGCCGCACAGATACGCAGTATTTT. The chain carries TRBV9 and TRBJ2-3; D is perhaps TRBD2 (6 bases). Germline CDR1 is SGDLS and CDR2 is YYNGEE. The CDR3 sequence is 16 residues long. Trimming removed 4 bases from V and 1 base from J, with 16 bases in between.

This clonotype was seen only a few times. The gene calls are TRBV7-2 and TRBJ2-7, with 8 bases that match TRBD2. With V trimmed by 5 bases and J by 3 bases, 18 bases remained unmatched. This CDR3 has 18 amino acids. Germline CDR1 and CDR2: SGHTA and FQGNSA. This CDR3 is CASSGMRARASGFYEQYF. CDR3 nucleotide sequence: TGTGCCAGCAGCGGAATGCGGGCCCGGGCTAGCGGGTTCTACGAGCAGTACTTC.

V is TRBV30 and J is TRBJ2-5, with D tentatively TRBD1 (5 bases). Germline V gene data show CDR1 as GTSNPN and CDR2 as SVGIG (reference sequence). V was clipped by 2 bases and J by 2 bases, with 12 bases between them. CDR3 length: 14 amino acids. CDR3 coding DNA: TGTGCCTGGAGTCCTAACAGGTTACAAGAGACCCAGTACTTC. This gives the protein CAWSPNRLQETQYF.

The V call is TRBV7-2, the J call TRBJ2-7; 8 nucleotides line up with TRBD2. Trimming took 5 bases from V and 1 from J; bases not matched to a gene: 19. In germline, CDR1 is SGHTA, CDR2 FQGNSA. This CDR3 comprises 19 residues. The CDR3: CASSPRIFLAGTRSYEQYF. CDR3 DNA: TGTGCCAGCAGCCCCCGCATCTTCCTAGCTGGGACTAGATCCTACGAGCAGTACTTC.

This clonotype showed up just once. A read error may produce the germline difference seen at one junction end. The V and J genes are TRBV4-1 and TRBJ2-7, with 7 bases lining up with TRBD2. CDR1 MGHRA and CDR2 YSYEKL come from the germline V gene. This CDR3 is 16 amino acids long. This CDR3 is CASSLIAGLSSYEQYF. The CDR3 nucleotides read TGTGCCAGCAGCTTGATAGCGGGCCTGAGCTCCTACGAGCAGTACTTC.

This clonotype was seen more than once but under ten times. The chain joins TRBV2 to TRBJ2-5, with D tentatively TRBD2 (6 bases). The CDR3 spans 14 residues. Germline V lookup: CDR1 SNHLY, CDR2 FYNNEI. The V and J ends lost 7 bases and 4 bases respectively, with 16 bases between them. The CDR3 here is CASMYQGGVETQYF. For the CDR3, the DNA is TGTGCCAGCATGTACCAGGGAGGAGTAGAGACCCAGTACTTC. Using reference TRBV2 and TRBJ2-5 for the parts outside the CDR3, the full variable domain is EPEVTQTPSHQVTQMGQEVILRCVPISNHLYFYWYRQILGQKVEFLVSFYNNEISEKSEIFDDQFSVERPDGSNFTLKIRSTKLEDSAMYFCASMYQGGVETQYFGPGTRLLVL.

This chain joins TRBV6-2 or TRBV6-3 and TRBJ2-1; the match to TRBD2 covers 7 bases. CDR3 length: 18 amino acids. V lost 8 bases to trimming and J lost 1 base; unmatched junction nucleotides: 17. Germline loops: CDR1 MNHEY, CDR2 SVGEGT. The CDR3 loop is CASAQTSRGGGSYNEQFF. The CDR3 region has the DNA TGTGCCAGCGCTCAAACCTCTCGCGGGGGAGGATCCTACAATGAGCAGTTCTTC.

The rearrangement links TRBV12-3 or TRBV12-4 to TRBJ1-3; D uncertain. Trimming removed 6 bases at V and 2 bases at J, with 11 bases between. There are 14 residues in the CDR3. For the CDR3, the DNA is TGTGCCAGCAGGGTACTTGCCCCTGGAAACACCATATATTTT. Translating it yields CASRVLAPGNTIYF.

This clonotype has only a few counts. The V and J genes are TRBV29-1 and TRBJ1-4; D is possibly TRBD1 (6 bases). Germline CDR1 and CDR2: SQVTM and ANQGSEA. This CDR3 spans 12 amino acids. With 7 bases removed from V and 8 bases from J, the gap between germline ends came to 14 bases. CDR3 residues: CSASRGAEKLFF. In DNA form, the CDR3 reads TGCAGCGCCTCTCGGGGGGCAGAAAAACTGTTTTTT.

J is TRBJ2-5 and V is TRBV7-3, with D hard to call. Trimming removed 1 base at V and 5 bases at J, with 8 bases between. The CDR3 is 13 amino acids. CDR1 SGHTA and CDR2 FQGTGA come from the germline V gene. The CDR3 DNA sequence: TGTGCCAGCAGCTTAATGCCCCAGGAGACCCAGTACTTC. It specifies CASSLMPQETQYF.

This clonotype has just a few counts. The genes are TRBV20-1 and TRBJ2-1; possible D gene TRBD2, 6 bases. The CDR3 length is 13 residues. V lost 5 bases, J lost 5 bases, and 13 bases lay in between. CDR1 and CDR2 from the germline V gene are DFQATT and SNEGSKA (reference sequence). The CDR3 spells CSAPPGVDNEQFF. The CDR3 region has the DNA TGCAGTGCTCCGCCGGGAGTCGACAATGAGCAGTTCTTC.

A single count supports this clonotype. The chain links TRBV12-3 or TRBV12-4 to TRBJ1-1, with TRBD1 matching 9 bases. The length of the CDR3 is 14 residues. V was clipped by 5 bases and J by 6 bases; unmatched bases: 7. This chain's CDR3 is CASSNSQGAAEAFF. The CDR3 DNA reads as TGTGCCAGCAGTAACTCACAGGGGGCTGCTGAAGCTTTCTTT.